The next 17 T cell receptor beta chains were all read from a single sample in a study of metastatic and nonmetastatic thyroid tumors. All patients were untreated before thyroid surgery. TCRdb reanalyzed the PCR reads with MiXCR. The sample records roughly 59,000 clones, 15% to 20% being singletons. The sequenced material came from blood. The origin of the receptors is a male donor with papillary thyroid cancer or a benign thyroid nodule (not recorded which). Some clones in this sample may be carry-over from other donors' samples.

There are many counts of this clone. DNA for the CDR3: TGCGCCAGCAGCTTGGTGCGGACCGGGGAGCTGTTTTTT. Amino acid sequence: CASSLVRTGELFF. V gene TRBV5-1 combines with J gene TRBJ2-2; D not resolved. The CDR3 has 13 amino acids. Germline CDR1 is SGHRS and CDR2 is YFSETQ. Between the trimmed V and J ends, which lost 0 bases and 5 bases, there was a span of 5 bases.

In its sample, this clone was seen many times. The chain links TRBV11-1 to TRBJ1-1; no definite D call. Trimming pared 1 base from V and 0 bases from J, leaving 15 bases between. CDR1 and CDR2 from the germline V gene are SGHAT and FQDESV (reference sequence). This CDR3 region has 17 residues. CDR3: CASSLDSAVGVNTEAFF. Written as DNA, the CDR3 is TGTGCCAGCAGCTTAGACTCGGCCGTGGGCGTGAACACTGAAGCTTTCTTT.

Concerning this clone itself: Being one base from a much bigger clone, this may be a read error. V is TRBV9 and J is TRBJ2-5, with D unclear. The CDR3 length is 13 residues. Trimming left V 4 bases short and J 0 bases short, with 7 bases between. Germline V lookup: CDR1 SGDLS, CDR2 YYNGEE. The CDR3 bases are TGTGCCAGCAGCTTTGGGCACCAAGAGACCCAGTACTTC. Its protein product is CASSFGHQETQYF. The whole variable domain, filled in from reference TRBV9 and TRBJ2-5, reads DSGVTQTPKHLITATGQRVTLRCSPRSGDLSVYWYQQSLDQGLQFLIQYYNGEERAKGNILERFSAQQFPDLHSELNLSSLELGDSALYFCASSFGHQETQYFGPGTRLLVL.

This chain joins TRBV28 and TRBJ1-5; D gene ambiguous. The CDR3 is made up of 16 amino acids. V lost 3 bases and J 0 bases, leaving 12 bases between the germline ends. CDR1 and CDR2 from the germline V gene are MDHEN and SYDVKM. CDR3 amino acids: CASSFFSDGSNQPQHF. DNA of the CDR3: TGTGCCAGCAGTTTCTTCTCGGACGGTAGCAATCAGCCCCAGCATTTT.

This clone was seen many times. The chain recombines TRBV6-2 or TRBV6-3 with TRBJ2-7; tentative D call: TRBD2 (5 bases). Germline-derived CDR1 and CDR2 are MNHEY and SVGEGT. V lost 4 bases to trimming and J lost 4 bases, with 8 bases between them. CDR3 size: 12 residues. The DNA of the CDR3 is TGTGCCAGCAGTTTTGGGAGATACGAGCAGTACGTC. This sequence encodes CASSFGRYEQYV.

Ten or more counts support this clone. Being one base from a much bigger clone, this may be a read error. This CDR3 is missing its conserved last phenylalanine or tryptophan, likely due to a read error. The V call is TRBV20-1, the J call TRBJ1-2; 8 nucleotides match TRBD1. This CDR3 is 13 amino acids long. Per germline, CDR1 DFQATT and CDR2 SNEGSKA (reference sequence). V dropped 6 bases and J dropped 0; count of bases not matched to a gene: 3. CDR3 protein: CSATGGANYGYTL. In nucleotides, the CDR3 is TGCAGTGCAACAGGGGGGGCTAACTATGGCTACACCCTC.

The table lists this clone with many counts. The J gene is TRBJ2-7, the V gene TRBV6-1; D gene unclear. The CDR3 covers 14 residues. V lost 5 bases to trimming and J lost 0 bases, with 11 bases between them. The germline V gene has CDR1 MNHNS and CDR2 SASEGT. The CDR3 nucleotides are TGTGCCAGCAGTAGAATCGAGCTCTCCTACGAGCAGTACTTC. As protein: CASSRIELSYEQYF.

This clone was seen at least ten times. Here the CDR3 DNA reads TGTGCCAGCAGCTCACCAGGGGGTGAGGGCTCTGGAAACACCATATATTTT. This encodes CASSSPGGEGSGNTIYF. This chain connects TRBV5-6 to TRBJ1-3; 7 bases are a match to TRBD1. The CDR3 is 17 amino acids. The V gene end was trimmed by 3 bases and the J gene end by 0 bases; junction bases not matched to a gene: 9. Germline CDR1 reads SGHDT; CDR2 reads YYEEEE. Based on the CDR3 plus reference TRBV5-6 and TRBJ1-3, the full variable domain is DAGVTQSPTHLIKTRGQQVTLRCSPKSGHDTVSWYQQALGQGPQFIFQYYEEEERQRGNFPDRFSGHQFPNYSSELNVNALLLGDSALYLCASSSPGGEGSGNTIYFGEGSWLTVV.

In its sample, this clone was seen many times. The chain has TRBV25-1 and TRBJ2-2; D not resolved. Germline V gene data show CDR1 as MGHDK and CDR2 as SYGVNS. This CDR3 has 14 amino acids. V lost 5 bases, J lost 2 bases, and 9 bases lay in between. The CDR3 DNA reads as TGTGCCAGCAGTCGACTGTTAAACACCGGGGAGCTGTTTTTT. Translation: CASSRLLNTGELFF.

This clone was detected ten times or more. The chain is built from TRBV4-1 and TRBJ2-3, with TRBD2 matching over 8 bases. The trim removed 4 bases at V and 4 bases at J, leaving 10 bases unmatched. The length of the CDR3 is 16 residues. Germline V lookup: CDR1 MGHRA, CDR2 YSYEKL. In nucleotides, the CDR3 is TGCGCCAGCAGCCCATCTGGCGGGGGGAGGCCAGATACGCAGTATTTT. It encodes CASSPSGGGRPDTQYF.

In its sample, this clone was seen many times. A junction end diverges from the germline sequence, so it may reflect a read error. The chain employs TRBV6-5 and TRBJ2-2; D ambiguous. This CDR3 is built from 12 residues. CDR1 is MNHEY and CDR2 is SVGAGI in the germline V gene. CDR3 DNA sequence: TGTGCCAGCAGGTACTCCTCCGGGGAGCTGTTTTTT. Protein product: CASRYSSGELFF.

A remark on this clone: A much larger clonotype is one base distant, so this may be a read error. The chain is built from TRBV7-3 and TRBJ2-1, with D unresolved. This CDR3 has 13 residues. Per germline, CDR1 SGHTA and CDR2 FQGTGA. The CDR3 region is CASSPRASNEQSF. CDR3 nucleotides: TGTGCCAGCAGCCCCCGTGCAAGCAATGAGCAGTCCTTC.

This clone has a count of ten or more. The chain is built from TRBV24-1 and TRBJ2-5, with TRBD1 as a possible D gene (7 bases). This CDR3 spans 16 amino acids. Germline values: CDR1 KGHDR, CDR2 SFDVKD. V shed 1 base and J shed 3 bases, with 14 bases lying between them. The CDR3 sequence: CATSDLTQGGEETQYF. The DNA for the CDR3 is TGTGCCACCAGTGATTTAACGCAGGGGGGAGAAGAGACCCAGTACTTC.

This clone has at least ten counts. The gene calls are TRBV24-1 and TRBJ2-2; 7 bases agree with TRBD2. Germline CDR1 and CDR2: KGHDR and SFDVKD. The ends lost 10 bases at V and 8 bases at J; junction bases unmatched: 6. This CDR3 contains 12 residues. The CDR3 spells CATWGGAGELFF. CDR3 sequence (DNA): TGTGCCACTTGGGGGGGAGCGGGGGAGCTGTTTTTT.

This clone has at least ten counts. The CDR3 DNA reads TGTGCCCTCAGGAGCGGGGGACTTGACGGGGAGCTGTTTTTT. Amino acid sequence: CALRSGGLDGELFF. The rearrangement joins TRBV11-2 to TRBJ2-2; 8 bases fit TRBD2. The trim removed 11 bases at V and 7 bases at J, leaving 12 bases unmatched. This CDR3 has 14 amino acids. Germline V gives CDR1 SGHAT, CDR2 FQNNGV.

This clone was counted only a few times. V usage is TRBV10-3 and J usage is TRBJ1-1, with TRBD1 as a possible D gene (5 bases). With 10 bases removed from V and 0 bases from J, the gap between germline ends came to 12 bases. Germline V gene lookup returns CDR1 ENHRY and CDR2 SYGVKD. The CDR3 has 13 residues. CDR3 sequence reads: CASTGHMNTEAFF. CDR3 nucleotide sequence: TGTGCCAGCACAGGACATATGAACACTGAAGCTTTCTTT.

Notes on this clone: With a much larger clone just one base away, this may be a read error. The chain carries TRBV2 and TRBJ1-5; TRBD1 aligns across 8 bases. The CDR3 has 17 amino acids. Germline CDR1 and CDR2: SNHLY and FYNNEI. The CDR3 is CASIEMLDRVSNQPQHF. DNA of the CDR3: TGTGCCAGCATTGAAATGTTGGACAGGGTAAGCAATCAGCCCCAGCATTTT.